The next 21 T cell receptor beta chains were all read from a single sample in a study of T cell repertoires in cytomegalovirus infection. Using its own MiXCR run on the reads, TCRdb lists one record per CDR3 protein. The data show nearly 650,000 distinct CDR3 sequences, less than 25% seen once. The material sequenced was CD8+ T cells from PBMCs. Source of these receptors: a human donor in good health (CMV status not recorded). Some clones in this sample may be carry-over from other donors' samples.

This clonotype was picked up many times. Here the CDR3 DNA reads TGTGCCAGCAGCGATGACAGGGGGCCGATCTATGGCTACACCTTC. As protein: CASSDDRGPIYGYTF. The J gene is TRBJ1-2, the V gene TRBV7-4, with 10 nucleotides matching TRBD1. V dropped 5 bases and J dropped 4; count of bases not matched to a gene: 7. Per the germline V gene, CDR1 is SGHVT and CDR2 is SQSDAQ. The CDR3 runs 15 residues.

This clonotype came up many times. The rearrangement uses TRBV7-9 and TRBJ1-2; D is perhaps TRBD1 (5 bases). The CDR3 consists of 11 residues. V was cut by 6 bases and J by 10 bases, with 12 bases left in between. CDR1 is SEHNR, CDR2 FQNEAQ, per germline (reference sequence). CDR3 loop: CASSLDILYTF. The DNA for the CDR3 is TGTGCCAGCAGTTTGGACATTCTCTACACCTTC.

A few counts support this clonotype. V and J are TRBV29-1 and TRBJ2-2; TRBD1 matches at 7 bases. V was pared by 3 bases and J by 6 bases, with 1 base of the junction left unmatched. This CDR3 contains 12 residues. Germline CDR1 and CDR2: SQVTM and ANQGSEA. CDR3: CSVEDRPGELFF. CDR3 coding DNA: TGCAGCGTTGAGGACAGGCCCGGGGAGCTGTTTTTT.

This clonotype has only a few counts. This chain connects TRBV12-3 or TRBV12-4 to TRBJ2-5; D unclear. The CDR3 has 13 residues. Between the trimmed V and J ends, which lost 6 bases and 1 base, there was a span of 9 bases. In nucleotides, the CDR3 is TGTGCCAGCAGCCCCCCAACCCAAGAGACCCAGTACTTC. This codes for CASSPPTQETQYF.

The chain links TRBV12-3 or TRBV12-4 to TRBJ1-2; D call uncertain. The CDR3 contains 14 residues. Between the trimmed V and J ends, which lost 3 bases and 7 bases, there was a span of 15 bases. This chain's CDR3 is CASSFGRSTVGYTF. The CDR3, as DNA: TGTGCCAGCAGTTTCGGCAGGTCTACAGTTGGCTACACCTTC.

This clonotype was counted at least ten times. Here the CDR3 reads CASSFIRGTAAGNEQFF. CDR3 nucleotides: TGTGCCAGCAGCTTTATTCGAGGGACAGCGGCTGGTAATGAGCAGTTCTTC. The chain joins TRBV7-2 to TRBJ2-1, with 7 positions matching TRBD1. Germline V lookup: CDR1 SGHTA, CDR2 FQGNSA. The ends lost 3 bases at V and 7 bases at J; junction bases unmatched: 15. There are 17 residues in the CDR3.

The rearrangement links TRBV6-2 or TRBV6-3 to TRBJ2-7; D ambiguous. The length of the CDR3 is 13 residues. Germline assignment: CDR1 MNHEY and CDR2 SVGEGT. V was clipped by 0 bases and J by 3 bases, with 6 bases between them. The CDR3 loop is CASSYSIDYEQYV. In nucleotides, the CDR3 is TGTGCCAGCAGTTACTCGATTGACTACGAGCAGTACGTC.

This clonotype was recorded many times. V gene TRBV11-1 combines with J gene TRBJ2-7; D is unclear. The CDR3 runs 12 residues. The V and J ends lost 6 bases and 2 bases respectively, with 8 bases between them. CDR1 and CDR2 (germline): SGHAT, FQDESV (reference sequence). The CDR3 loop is CASSGRTYEQYF. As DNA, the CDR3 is TGTGCCAGCAGTGGGCGGACCTACGAGCAGTACTTC. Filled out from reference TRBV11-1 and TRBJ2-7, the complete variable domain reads EAEVAQSPRYKITEKSQAVAFWCDPISGHATLYWYRQILGQGPELLVQFQDESVVDDSQLPKDRFSAERLKGVDSTLKIQPAELGDSAMYLCASSGRTYEQYFGPGTRLTVT.

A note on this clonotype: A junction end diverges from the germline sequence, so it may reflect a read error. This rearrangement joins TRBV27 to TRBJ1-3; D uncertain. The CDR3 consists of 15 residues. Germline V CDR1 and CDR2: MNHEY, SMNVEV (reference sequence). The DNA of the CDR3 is TGTGCCAACAGTTTCCTCGGCGACCGGGGAAACACCATATATTTT. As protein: CANSFLGDRGNTIYF.

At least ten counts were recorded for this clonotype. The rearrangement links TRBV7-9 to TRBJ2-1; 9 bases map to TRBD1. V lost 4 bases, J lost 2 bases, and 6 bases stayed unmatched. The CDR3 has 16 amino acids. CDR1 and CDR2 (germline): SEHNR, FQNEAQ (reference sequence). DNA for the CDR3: TGTGCCAGCAGCTCACTCGGGGACAGGGCCTACAATGAGCAGTTCTTC. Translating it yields CASSSLGDRAYNEQFF.

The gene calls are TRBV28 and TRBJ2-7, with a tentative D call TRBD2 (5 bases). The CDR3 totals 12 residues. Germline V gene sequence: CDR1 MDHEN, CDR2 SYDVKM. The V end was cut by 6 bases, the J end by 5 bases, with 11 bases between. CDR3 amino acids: CASRTGNHEQYV. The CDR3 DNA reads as TGTGCCAGCAGAACGGGGAACCACGAGCAGTACGTC.

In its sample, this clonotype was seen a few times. CDR3 sequence: CASSPRDGNTEAFF. The CDR3 coding sequence is TGTGCCAGCAGCCCCCGGGACGGGAACACTGAAGCTTTCTTT. V and J are TRBV7-9 and TRBJ1-1; maybe TRBD1 (5 bases). From germline, CDR1 is SEHNR and CDR2 FQNEAQ (reference sequence). The CDR3 contains 14 residues. Deletions cut 5 bases from V and 1 base from J, with 11 bases between.

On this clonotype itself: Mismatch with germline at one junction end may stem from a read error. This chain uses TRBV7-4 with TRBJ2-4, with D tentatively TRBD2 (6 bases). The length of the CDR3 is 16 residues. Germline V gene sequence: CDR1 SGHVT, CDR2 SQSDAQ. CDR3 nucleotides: TGTGTCAGCAGTCCGGGACTTGATCTAGCCAAAAACATTCAGTACTTC. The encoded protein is CVSSPGLDLAKNIQYF.

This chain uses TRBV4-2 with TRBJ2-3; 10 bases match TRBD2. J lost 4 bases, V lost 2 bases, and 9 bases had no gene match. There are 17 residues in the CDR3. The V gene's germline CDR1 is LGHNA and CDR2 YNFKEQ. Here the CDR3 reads CASSQLPLAGDADTQYF. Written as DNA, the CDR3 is TGTGCCAGCAGCCAACTCCCTCTAGCGGGGGATGCAGATACGCAGTATTTT.

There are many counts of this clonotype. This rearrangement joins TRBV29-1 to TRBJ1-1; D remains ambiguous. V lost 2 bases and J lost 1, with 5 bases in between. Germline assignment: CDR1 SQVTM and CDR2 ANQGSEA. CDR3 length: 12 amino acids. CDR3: CSVELGNTEAFF. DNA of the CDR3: TGCAGCGTTGAATTAGGGAACACTGAAGCTTTCTTT.

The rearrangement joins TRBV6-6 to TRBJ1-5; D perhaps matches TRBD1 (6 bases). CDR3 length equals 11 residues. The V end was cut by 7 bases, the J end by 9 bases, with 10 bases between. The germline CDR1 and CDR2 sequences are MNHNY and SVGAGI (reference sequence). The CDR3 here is CASNQQGPQHF. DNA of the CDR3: TGTGCCAGCAATCAACAGGGGCCCCAGCATTTT.

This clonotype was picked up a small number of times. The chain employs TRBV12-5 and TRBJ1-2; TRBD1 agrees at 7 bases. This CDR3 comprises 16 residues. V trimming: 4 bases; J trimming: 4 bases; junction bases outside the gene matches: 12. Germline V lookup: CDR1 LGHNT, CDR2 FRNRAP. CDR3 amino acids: CASGSPVGGTVYGYTF. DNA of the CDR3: TGTGCTAGTGGTTCCCCAGTTGGGGGGACAGTCTATGGCTACACCTTC.

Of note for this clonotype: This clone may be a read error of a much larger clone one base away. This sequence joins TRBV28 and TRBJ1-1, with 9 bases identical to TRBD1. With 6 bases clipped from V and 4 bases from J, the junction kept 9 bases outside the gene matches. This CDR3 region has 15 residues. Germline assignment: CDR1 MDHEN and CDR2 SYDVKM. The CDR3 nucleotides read TGTGCCAGCAGGGTCGGGACAGGGTTTGTCACTGAAGCTTTCTTT. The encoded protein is CASRVGTGFVTEAFF.

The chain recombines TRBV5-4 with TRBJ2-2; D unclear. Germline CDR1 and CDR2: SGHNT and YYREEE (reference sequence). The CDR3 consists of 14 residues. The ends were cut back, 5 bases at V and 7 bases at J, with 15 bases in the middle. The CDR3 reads CASSSPYSDGELFF. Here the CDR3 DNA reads TGTGCCAGCAGTTCCCCTTATTCTGACGGGGAGCTGTTTTTT.

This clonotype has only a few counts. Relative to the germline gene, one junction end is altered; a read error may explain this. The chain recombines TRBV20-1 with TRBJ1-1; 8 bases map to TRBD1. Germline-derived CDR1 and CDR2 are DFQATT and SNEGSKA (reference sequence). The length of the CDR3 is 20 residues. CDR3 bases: TGCAGTGCTCGAGAGCTATCCGGACAGGGTTTCTTTCGCAGGAACACTGAAGCTTTCTTT. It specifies CSARELSGQGFFRRNTEAFF.

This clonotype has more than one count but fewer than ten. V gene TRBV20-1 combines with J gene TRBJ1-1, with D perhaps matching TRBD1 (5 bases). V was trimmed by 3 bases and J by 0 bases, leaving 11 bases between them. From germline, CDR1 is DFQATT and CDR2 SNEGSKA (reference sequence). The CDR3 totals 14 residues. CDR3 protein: CSARTTVMNTEAFF. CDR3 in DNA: TGCAGTGCTAGGACGACAGTTATGAACACTGAAGCTTTCTTT.